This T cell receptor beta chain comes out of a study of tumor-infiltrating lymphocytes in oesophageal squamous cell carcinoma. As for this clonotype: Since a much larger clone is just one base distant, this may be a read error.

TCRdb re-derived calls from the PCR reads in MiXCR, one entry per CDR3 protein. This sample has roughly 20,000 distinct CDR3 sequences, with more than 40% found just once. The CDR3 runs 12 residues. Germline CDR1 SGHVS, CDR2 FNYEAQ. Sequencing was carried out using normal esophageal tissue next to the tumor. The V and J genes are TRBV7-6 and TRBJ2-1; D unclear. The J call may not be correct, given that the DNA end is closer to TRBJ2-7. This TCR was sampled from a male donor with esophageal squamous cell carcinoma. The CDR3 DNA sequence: TGTGCCAGCAGCCAGGATTACAATGAGCAGTACTTC. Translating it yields CASSQDYNEQYF.